This T cell receptor beta chain was captured in a study of T cell responses to AZD1222 COVID-19 vaccine. Deletions cut 0 bases from V and 6 bases from J, with 11 bases between. Germline CDR1 KGHSH, CDR2 LQKENI. This CDR3 spans 14 amino acids. Here immunoSEQ multiplex PCR was the method, and the copy in TCRdb shows in-frame clones only, minus some. The sample yields 140,000 to 150,000 clones, 90% to 95% seen once. The TCR sequence derives from an adult in good health. Sequenced here: peripheral blood, sampled on day 0 of AZD1222 vaccination. The rearrangement uses TRBV18 and TRBJ1-2; tentatively, D is TRBD1 (6 bases). The CDR3 spells CASSPPDSSNGYTF. In DNA form, the CDR3 reads TGTGCCAGCTCACCACCGGACAGCTCTAATGGCTACACCTTC.